Shown below are 3 T cell receptor beta chains from a single sample sequenced in a study of blood T cell repertoires in COVID-19. Using immunoSEQ multiplex PCR, the repertoire was profiled, and TCRdb retains in-frame clones only, with some absent. This table has some 46,000 clones, around 83% appearing once. The sample taken for sequencing was peripheral blood. The receptors stem from a woman aged 80 or over with acute or convalescent COVID-19.

The chain has TRBV5-1 and TRBJ2-3; 8 positions agree with TRBD2. V lost 4 bases to trimming and J lost 2 bases; unmatched junction nucleotides: 12. There are 17 residues in the CDR3. Germline assignment: CDR1 SGHRS and CDR2 YFSETQ. CDR3 nucleotide sequence: TGCGCCAGCAGCCCTTACCTGAGCGGGGGACCCACAGATACGCAGTATTTT. The encoded protein is CASSPYLSGGPTDTQYF.

This chain connects TRBV19 to TRBJ1-6, with TRBD1 matching over 7 bases. The CDR3 sequence is 15 residues long. Trimming cost V 6 bases and J 10 bases; bases outside gene matches: 12. CDR1 and CDR2 (germline): LNHDA, SQIVND (reference sequence). The CDR3 protein is CASSPTGAGSSPLHF. As DNA, the CDR3 is TGTGCCAGTAGCCCAACAGGGGCCGGGAGCTCACCCCTCCACTTT.

This clone was seen a handful of times. The chain combines TRBV18 with TRBJ2-3, with TRBD1 as a possible D gene (5 bases). The CDR3 has 18 residues. The V end lost 2 bases, the J end lost 0 bases, and 18 bases lay between the germline ends. Germline-derived CDR1 and CDR2 are KGHSH and LQKENI. CDR3 sequence: CASSPYVGRASSTDTQYF. The CDR3 region has the DNA TGTGCCAGCTCACCATATGTGGGCAGGGCATCTAGCACAGATACGCAGTATTTT.